The 10 T cell receptor beta chains listed next were all sequenced from one sample in a study of blood T cell repertoires in COVID-19. TCRdb's table, derived via immunoSEQ multiplex PCR, lists solely in-frame clones and lacks some. The sample carries about 130,000 clones, under 90% recorded once. The sample comprised peripheral blood. The receptors shown here come from a woman aged 55-69 years with acute or convalescent COVID-19.

This clone has a handful of counts. V usage is TRBV7-2 and J usage is TRBJ2-1; D is undetermined. The CDR3 has 15 residues. The germline V and J ends were trimmed by 7 bases and 12 bases, with 25 bases remaining between them. Germline V CDR1 and CDR2: SGHTA, FQGNSA. The CDR3: CASTERATSLFGQFF. Written as DNA, the CDR3 is TGTGCCAGCACCGAGCGAGCTACCAGCCTTTTTGGGCAGTTCTTC.

The J gene is TRBJ1-2, the V gene TRBV3-1 (or the pseudogene TRBV3-2); 7 bases map to TRBD1. The CDR3 is 14 amino acids. V gave up 2 bases and J gave up 3 bases; unmatched junction bases: 3. The germline V gene encodes CDR1 LGHDT and CDR2 YNNKEL (reference sequence). CDR3 sequence (DNA): TGTGCCAGCAGCCAAAGACAGGGTGACTATGGCTACACCTTC. Translated, it gives CASSQRQGDYGYTF.

The J gene is TRBJ1-1, the V gene TRBV5-4; D not resolved. CDR1 and CDR2 from the germline V gene are SGHNT and YYREEE (reference sequence). The V end lost 5 bases, the J end lost 1 base, and 9 bases lay between the germline ends. The length of the CDR3 is 13 residues. The DNA for the CDR3 is TGTGCCAGCAGTGATCCGAGGAACACTGAAGCTTTCTTT. Translating gives CASSDPRNTEAFF.

The gene calls are TRBV7-9 and TRBJ1-2; D is undetermined. Germline CDR1 is SEHNR and CDR2 is FQNEAQ (reference sequence). With 1 base removed from V and 2 bases from J, the gap between germline ends came to 8 bases. The CDR3 has 14 amino acids. As DNA, the CDR3 is TGTGCCAGCAGCTTAGGGTCGGGGAACTATGGCTACACCTTC. This sequence encodes CASSLGSGNYGYTF.

The rearrangement uses TRBV7-2 and TRBJ1-1; D uncertain. The CDR3 is 13 amino acids. Trimming pared 3 bases from V and 1 base from J, leaving 6 bases between. The germline V gene encodes CDR1 SGHTA and CDR2 FQGNSA. The CDR3 here is CASSFYGNTEAFF. In DNA, the CDR3 is TGTGCCAGCAGCTTCTATGGGAACACTGAAGCTTTCTTT.

This clone occurred a few times. This chain connects TRBV5-1 to TRBJ2-7; D perhaps matches TRBD2 (6 bases). CDR3 length: 14 amino acids. Between the trimmed V and J ends, which lost 1 base and 4 bases, there was a span of 12 bases. The germline gives CDR1 SGHRS, CDR2 YFSETQ. The CDR3 sequence is CASSLMGGKYEQYF. The CDR3 DNA sequence: TGCGCCAGCAGCTTGATGGGGGGAAAATACGAGCAGTACTTC.

The chain uses TRBV5-8 and TRBJ1-2; D is perhaps TRBD1 (5 bases). The germline V and J ends were trimmed by 2 bases and 0 bases, with 8 bases remaining between them. Germline CDR1 reads SGHTS; CDR2 reads YDEGEE. The CDR3 has 14 residues. The CDR3: CASSFRTPNYGYTF. CDR3 nucleotides: TGTGCCAGCAGCTTTAGGACACCTAACTATGGCTACACCTTC.

The V call is TRBV5-6, the J call TRBJ1-1; possible D gene TRBD1, 5 bases. The CDR3 covers 16 residues. Looked up from germline, CDR1 is SGHDT and CDR2 is YYEEEE. Trimming took 0 bases from V and 1 from J, leaving 13 bases between them. For the CDR3, the DNA is TGTGCCAGCAGCTTGGGGTTTCATAGGGGGAACACTGAAGCTTTCTTT. Translation: CASSLGFHRGNTEAFF.

J is TRBJ2-3 and V is TRBV7-3; D is uncertain. The CDR3 spans 14 residues. The germline V and J ends were trimmed by 4 bases and 0 bases, with 8 bases remaining between them. Germline V lookup: CDR1 SGHTA, CDR2 FQGTGA. The chain's CDR3 is CASSSSTSTDTQYF. The CDR3 DNA sequence: TGTGCCAGCAGCTCTTCCACTAGCACAGATACGCAGTATTTT.

This clone was picked up a small number of times. The chain carries TRBV25-1 and TRBJ2-4; 7 positions agree with TRBD2. V dropped 6 bases and J dropped 7; count of bases not matched to a gene: 6. Germline V gene data show CDR1 as MGHDK and CDR2 as SYGVNS. The CDR3 extends over 13 amino acids. DNA of the CDR3: TGTGCCAGCAGCCGAATGGGGGGGAACATTCAGTACTTC. Protein sequence: CASSRMGGNIQYF. The full variable domain, its missing parts supplied by reference TRBV25-1 and TRBJ2-4, is EADIYQTPRYLVIGTGKKITLECSQTMGHDKMYWYQQDPGMELHLIHYSYGVNSTEKGDLSSESTVSRIRTEHFPLTLESARPSHTSQYLCASSRMGGNIQYFGAGTRLSVL.